This passage covers 2 T cell receptor beta chains from one sample sequenced in a study of blood T cell repertoires in COVID-19. The repertoire was sequenced with immunoSEQ multiplex PCR; TCRdb's copy has only in-frame clones and lacks some. Among 150,000 to 200,000 clones listed, about 87% were seen once. The source material was peripheral blood. The receptors derive from a woman in her forties or fifties with acute or convalescent COVID-19.

This chain connects TRBV19 to TRBJ2-7; tentative D call: TRBD2 (5 bases). The germline V gene encodes CDR1 LNHDA and CDR2 SQIVND (reference sequence). The CDR3 totals 13 residues. Trimming pared 3 bases from V and 1 base from J, leaving 7 bases between. The CDR3, as DNA: TGTGCCAGTAGTATTGAGGGATCCTACGAGCAGTACTTC. Translated, it gives CASSIEGSYEQYF.

This clone has only a few counts. This sequence joins TRBV18 and TRBJ1-3; 7 bases fit TRBD1. Germline CDR1 reads KGHSH; CDR2 reads LQKENI. The CDR3 length is 17 residues. J gave up 4 bases and V 5 bases, and 14 bases lay outside the gene matches. The CDR3 sequence: CASSTRQQGKRGNTIYF. The CDR3 DNA reads as TGTGCCAGCTCAACTCGCCAACAGGGGAAAAGGGGAAACACCATATATTTT.